Below, 21 T cell receptor beta chains from the same sample are listed, as sequenced in a study of T cells in Graves' hyperthyroidism and ophthalmopathy (dated by TCRdb to 2018 to 2020). Library creation used multiplex PCR. Reads for this sample came from an Illumina HiSeq 2000. The TCR beta CDR3 regions were amplified from RNA transcripts. A first-round RT-PCR of the TCR CDR3 used the HTBI primer set with the Qiagen OneStep RT-PCR kit. The raw public data were reprocessed by TCRdb itself: fastp quality trimming at Q25, MiXCR clonotype calling, in-frame beta chains only. Rows with one shared CDR3 protein collapse into an entry with the most common genes and DNA. The sample records under 350,000 distinct CDR3 sequences, approximately 15% of which are singletons. The ten largest clonotypes hold 30% to 35% of the sample. Material for sequencing was blood. The receptors derive from a woman in her thirties or forties with Graves' ophthalmopathy.

This clonotype showed up many times. The chain recombines TRBV28 with TRBJ2-7, with 7 bases that match TRBD2. Germline V gives CDR1 MDHEN, CDR2 SYDVKM. The V gene end was trimmed by 7 bases and the J gene end by 3 bases; junction bases not matched to a gene: 9. This CDR3 has 14 residues. CDR3 DNA sequence: TGTGCCAGCAAGGTAGGGACTACCATCTACGAGCAGTACTTC. It encodes CASKVGTTIYEQYF.

This clonotype showed up many times. The chain combines TRBV20-1 with TRBJ2-3; TRBD2 agrees at 11 bases. J lost 2 bases, V lost 3 bases, and 7 bases had no gene match. The CDR3 totals 16 residues. The germline CDR1 and CDR2 sequences are DFQATT and SNEGSKA (reference sequence). CDR3 residues: CSASSLAGGNTDTQYF. As DNA, the CDR3 is TGCAGTGCTAGCTCCTTAGCGGGGGGGAACACAGATACGCAGTATTTT.

The chain is built from TRBV9 and TRBJ2-1; 13 bases match TRBD2. Germline V gene lookup returns CDR1 SGDLS and CDR2 YYNGEE. The junction had 5 bases not matched to a gene; V was cut back by 0 bases and J by 11 bases. CDR3 size: 15 residues. The CDR3 bases are TGTGCCAGCAGCGTAGCGGCGGGACTAGCGGGAAAGCAGTTCTTC. Translating gives CASSVAAGLAGKQFF.

This clonotype has ten or more counts. The chain is built from TRBV12-3 or TRBV12-4 and TRBJ1-2; a possible D gene is TRBD1 (5 bases). The CDR3 has 13 amino acids. The V end lost 3 bases, the J end lost 8 bases, and 13 bases lay between the germline ends. CDR3 nucleotide sequence: TGTGCCAGCAGTTTCGGAGGGGATCGAGGCTACACCTTC. Translating it yields CASSFGGDRGYTF.

The rearrangement joins TRBV6-1 to TRBJ2-1; a possible D gene is TRBD1 (7 bases). The CDR3 contains 16 residues. Trimming took 5 bases from V and 10 from J, leaving 24 bases between them. In germline, CDR1 is MNHNS, CDR2 SASEGT. CDR3 nucleotide sequence: TGTGCCAGCAGTTTATTCAGGGGGGTTACAATGATAGAGCAGTTCTTC. Its protein product is CASSLFRGVTMIEQFF.

This clonotype appeared many times. The V and J genes are TRBV11-2 and TRBJ2-5; no clear D gene. Per germline, CDR1 SGHAT and CDR2 FQNNGV. The CDR3 is made up of 15 amino acids. The ends were cut back, 0 bases at V and 1 base at J, with 9 bases in the middle. The CDR3: CASSLDGRSQETQYF. The CDR3 bases are TGTGCCAGCAGCTTAGACGGACGGAGCCAAGAGACCCAGTACTTC.

The V and J genes are TRBV18 and TRBJ1-4, with D unresolved. CDR1 is KGHSH and CDR2 is LQKENI in the germline V gene. This CDR3 region has 13 residues. Trimming stripped 3 bases from V and 8 bases from J, with 10 bases between. The CDR3 region is CASSPQRREKLFF. The CDR3 DNA follows: TGTGCCAGCTCACCTCAAAGAAGAGAAAAACTGTTTTTT.

This clonotype appeared many times. The genes are TRBV20-1 and TRBJ2-3; 15 nucleotides agree with TRBD2. Germline assignment: CDR1 DFQATT and CDR2 SNEGSKA (reference sequence). V lost 1 base to trimming and J lost 4 bases; unmatched junction nucleotides: 3. The CDR3 contains 16 residues. The CDR3 loop is CSARGGLAGGSDTQYF. In DNA, the CDR3 is TGCAGTGCTAGAGGGGGACTAGCGGGGGGTTCAGATACGCAGTATTTT.

This chain connects TRBV5-1 to TRBJ1-2; a weak D match, TRBD1 (5 bases). The ends were cut back, 0 bases at V and 7 bases at J, with 16 bases in the middle. Germline loops: CDR1 SGHRS, CDR2 YFSETQ. This CDR3 is built from 15 residues. The CDR3 loop is CASSLGDAGPLGYTF. CDR3 in DNA: TGCGCCAGCAGCTTGGGGGACGCAGGTCCCCTTGGCTACACCTTC.

This clonotype was recorded at least ten times. CDR3 residues: CSASPRNQETQYF. The CDR3 DNA is TGCAGTGCTAGCCCTCGGAACCAAGAGACCCAGTACTTC. This chain links TRBV20-1 with TRBJ2-5; D is unresolved. This CDR3 contains 13 residues. CDR1 and CDR2 from the germline V gene are DFQATT and SNEGSKA (reference sequence). V was shortened by 3 bases and J by 0 bases, with 8 bases between the two germline ends.

The chain recombines TRBV19 with TRBJ2-3; 10 bases agree with TRBD1. This CDR3 spans 15 amino acids. V trimming: 9 bases; J trimming: 10 bases; junction bases outside the gene matches: 16. Germline V lookup: CDR1 LNHDA, CDR2 SQIVND (reference sequence). Written as DNA, the CDR3 is TGTGCCAGCCACGGGACAGGGGCCGGGGGCCTCGCGCAGTATTTT. Its protein is CASHGTGAGGLAQYF.

On this clonotype itself: A clone one base away is much larger, so this may be a read error. This sequence joins TRBV10-3 and TRBJ1-2; D unresolved. The CDR3 is 14 residues long. Germline V lookup: CDR1 ENHRY, CDR2 SYGVKD. The DNA of the CDR3 is TGTGCCATCACTATAGAGGCCACAAGCTATGGCTGCACCTTC. It yields the protein CAITIEATSYGCTF.

Many counts were recorded for this clonotype. The chain carries TRBV2 and TRBJ1-5; D may be TRBD1 (6 bases). V lost 10 bases and J 3 bases, leaving 13 bases between the germline ends. Germline assignment: CDR1 SNHLY and CDR2 FYNNEI. The CDR3 is made up of 13 amino acids. For the CDR3, the DNA is TGTGCCACCGCAGGGGACTACAATCAGCCCCAGCATTTT. Residues: CATAGDYNQPQHF.

This clonotype was detected only a few times. V usage is TRBV3-1 and J usage is TRBJ2-1; 11 bases are shared with TRBD2. With V trimmed by 0 bases and J by 3 bases, 1 base remained unmatched. Germline CDR1 LGHDT, CDR2 YNNKEL (reference sequence). The CDR3 sequence is 16 residues long. CDR3 in DNA: TGTGCCAGCAGCCAAGATGGACTAGCGGGCTACAATGAGCAGTTCTTC. Translation gives CASSQDGLAGYNEQFF.

This clonotype has at least ten counts. This chain joins TRBV7-2 and TRBJ1-6, with D maybe TRBD1 (5 bases). There are 13 residues in the CDR3. CDR1 and CDR2 from the germline V gene are SGHTA and FQGNSA. Trimming removed 1 base at V and 13 bases at J, with 11 bases between. CDR3 in amino acids: CASSLGRASPLHF. The CDR3 nucleotides read TGTGCCAGCAGCTTAGGCAGGGCGTCCCCCCTCCACTTT.

This clonotype has only a few counts. The chain links TRBV25-1 to TRBJ2-7; 7 positions agree with TRBD1. The ends lost 2 bases at V and 1 base at J; junction bases unmatched: 8. CDR3 length: 16 residues. Germline V CDR1 and CDR2: MGHDK, SYGVNS. The CDR3: CASSEKPGQKSYEQYF. The CDR3 nucleotides are TGTGCCAGCAGTGAAAAACCGGGACAGAAATCCTACGAGCAGTACTTC.

Ten or more counts support this clonotype. The CDR3 bases are TGTGCCAGCAGCTCACCTAGCGGAGCTAACACCGGGGAGCTGTTTTTT. It codes for CASSSPSGANTGELFF. The rearrangement joins TRBV7-6 to TRBJ2-2, with 7 bases aligning to TRBD2. V lost 4 bases and J lost 2; bases outside the gene matches: 7. The CDR3 has 16 residues. Germline CDR1 SGHVS, CDR2 FNYEAQ.

This clonotype was observed at least ten times. CDR3 sequence: CASSQVDSLFGQYF. The CDR3 region has the DNA TGTGCCAGCAGCCAAGTGGACAGCCTTTTCGGGCAGTACTTC. The chain combines TRBV3-1 with TRBJ2-7, with D perhaps matching TRBD1 (6 bases). The germline gives CDR1 LGHDT, CDR2 YNNKEL (reference sequence). Trimming removed 1 base at V and 9 bases at J, with 16 bases between. This CDR3 is built from 14 residues.

This clonotype has just a few counts. The chain uses TRBV30 and TRBJ2-2, with D unclear. The ends were cut back, 0 bases at V and 1 base at J, with 9 bases in the middle. The CDR3 has 15 residues. Germline CDR1 is GTSNPN and CDR2 is SVGIG (reference sequence). CDR3 coding DNA: TGTGCCTGGAGTGTACGAAAGGGGAACACCGGGGAGCTGTTTTTT. Translating it yields CAWSVRKGNTGELFF.

This clonotype turned up a few times. The chain combines TRBV2 with TRBJ1-6; D gene uncertain. The V end lost 7 bases, the J end lost 7 bases, and 11 bases lay between the germline ends. The V gene's germline CDR1 is SNHLY and CDR2 FYNNEI. CDR3 size: 13 residues. CDR3 loop: CASNLGFNSPLHF. In DNA, the CDR3 is TGTGCCAGCAATTTAGGGTTCAATTCACCCCTCCACTTT.

This clonotype was recorded at least ten times. J is TRBJ2-1 and V is TRBV2; 7 nucleotides line up with TRBD2. The CDR3 spans 13 residues. Germline lookup yields CDR1 SNHLY and CDR2 FYNNEI. V was clipped by 7 bases and J by 4 bases; unmatched bases: 4. For the CDR3, the DNA is TGTGCCAGCACGTATAGCGGGTACAATGAGCAGTTCTTC. It translates to CASTYSGYNEQFF.